These 21 T cell receptor beta chains share one sample of origin, sequenced in a study of Ad26.COV2.S vaccination and SARS-CoV-2 variants. Libraries were prepared by immunoSEQ multiplex PCR; TCRdb keeps only in-frame clonotypes and omits some of them. The sample lists around 450,000 clones; roughly 90% were seen once. Described treatment: 15 to 20 received Ad26.COV2.S at low or high dose, single or two shots; about 5 received placebo; per-sample allocation not given. Each sample was drawn 63 days after the first injection (of vaccine or placebo). The sequencing used peripheral blood, collected in a trial of Ad26.COV2.S vaccine versus placebo. Receptors originate from a person aged 18 to 65 who received the Ad26.COV2.S COVID-19 vaccine or a placebo.

This rearrangement joins TRBV11-1 to TRBJ2-1, with D possibly being TRBD2 (6 bases). This CDR3 comprises 15 residues. Germline assignment: CDR1 SGHAT and CDR2 FQDESV (reference sequence). V lost 5 bases to trimming and J lost 0 bases, with 11 bases between them. CDR3 amino acids: CASSPDGSSYNEQFF. CDR3 coding DNA: TGTGCCAGCAGCCCCGACGGGAGCTCCTACAATGAGCAGTTCTTC.

The chain recombines TRBV4-3 with TRBJ2-3, with D perhaps matching TRBD1 (6 bases). The V gene lost 3 bases and the J gene lost 2 bases, with 6 bases spanning the gap. Germline assignment: CDR1 LGHNA and CDR2 YSLEER. The CDR3 runs to 13 residues. The CDR3 sequence is CASSQGATDTQYF. CDR3 DNA: TGCGCCAGCAGCCAGGGGGCCACAGATACGCAGTATTTT.

The chain has TRBV11-2 and TRBJ1-1; D is perhaps TRBD1 (5 bases). CDR1 SGHAT and CDR2 FQNNGV come from the germline V gene. The CDR3 length is 14 residues. V lost 3 bases to trimming and J lost 1 base, with 9 bases between them. The CDR3 DNA follows: TGTGCCAGCAGCTTTGACAGACAGAACACTGAAGCTTTCTTT. Translation: CASSFDRQNTEAFF.

The chain has TRBV5-8 and TRBJ2-5; 9 bases agree with TRBD2. Germline lookup yields CDR1 SGHTS and CDR2 YDEGEE. V was pared by 0 bases and J by 5 bases, with 5 bases of the junction left unmatched. The CDR3 contains 15 residues. CDR3 sequence: CASSLVLAGRETQYF. The CDR3 nucleotides are TGTGCCAGCAGCTTGGTACTAGCGGGTAGGGAGACCCAGTACTTC.

J is TRBJ1-1 and V is TRBV9, with 10 positions matching TRBD1. Trimming removed 3 bases from V and 6 bases from J; junction bases left unmatched: 5. Germline V CDR1 and CDR2: SGDLS, YYNGEE. The CDR3 loop spans 14 amino acids. CDR3 region: CASSGDRGAPEAFF. CDR3 coding DNA: TGTGCCAGCAGCGGGGACAGGGGCGCCCCTGAAGCTTTCTTT.

This clone was counted a single time. The chain joins TRBV19 to TRBJ1-2; 10 positions match TRBD1. The CDR3 runs 16 residues. CDR1 LNHDA and CDR2 SQIVND come from the germline V gene (reference sequence). V lost 8 bases, J lost 5 bases, and 14 bases stayed unmatched. The chain's CDR3 is CASSSTGGGGWYGYTF. The CDR3 DNA follows: TGTGCCAGTTCTTCGACAGGGGGCGGTGGATGGTATGGCTACACCTTC.

In this sample, this clone turned up once. The V and J genes are TRBV3-1 (or the pseudogene TRBV3-2) and TRBJ1-1; D unresolved. Trimming took off 4 bases at V and 3 bases at J, with 9 bases between the two ends. This CDR3 contains 13 residues. The germline V gene has CDR1 LGHDT and CDR2 YNNKEL (reference sequence). CDR3: CASSLSKDTEAFF. CDR3 DNA: TGTGCCAGCAGCCTTTCTAAGGACACTGAAGCTTTCTTT.

The rearrangement uses TRBV12-3 or TRBV12-4 and TRBJ1-1; TRBD1 matches 10 bases. J was trimmed by 4 bases and V by 6 bases; bases with no gene match: 2. This CDR3 spans 13 amino acids. CDR3 loop: CASRRTGGTEAFF. In DNA form, the CDR3 reads TGTGCCAGCAGGCGGACAGGGGGCACTGAAGCTTTCTTT.

The rearrangement links TRBV5-1 to TRBJ2-3; 10 nucleotides match TRBD2. The germline V gene has CDR1 SGHRS and CDR2 YFSETQ. V lost 2 bases to trimming and J lost 2 bases; unmatched junction nucleotides: 2. The CDR3 extends over 15 amino acids. The chain's CDR3 is CASSLLAGSTDTQYF. CDR3 DNA: TGCGCCAGCAGCTTACTAGCGGGGTCCACAGATACGCAGTATTTT. Drawing the rest from reference TRBV5-1 and TRBJ2-3, the complete variable domain is KAGVTQTPRYLIKTRGQQVTLSCSPISGHRSVSWYQQTPGQGLQFLFEYFSETQRNKGNFPGRFSGRQFSNSRSEMNVSTLELGDSALYLCASSLLAGSTDTQYFGPGTRLTVL.

V usage is TRBV6-4 and J usage is TRBJ1-5; D remains ambiguous. V was trimmed by 5 bases and J by 0 bases, leaving 5 bases between them. Per the germline V gene, CDR1 is MRHNA and CDR2 is SNTAGT. The CDR3 has 13 amino acids. In nucleotides, the CDR3 is TGTGCCAGCAGTATTGATAGCAATCAGCCCCAGCATTTT. Amino acid sequence: CASSIDSNQPQHF.

The chain recombines TRBV19 with TRBJ2-3, with a possible D match to TRBD2 (5 bases). V was pared by 4 bases and J by 7 bases, with 9 bases between. This CDR3 has 12 residues. Germline V CDR1 and CDR2: LNHDA, SQIVND (reference sequence). For the CDR3, the DNA is TGTGCCAGTAGTAACCCGGGGAATACGCAGTATTTT. It translates to CASSNPGNTQYF. Variable domain in full (rest from reference TRBV19 and TRBJ2-3): DGGITQSPKYLFRKEGQNVTLSCEQNLNHDAMYWYRQDPGQGLRLIYYSQIVNDFQKGDIAEGYSVSREKKESFPLTVTSAQKNPTAFYLCASSNPGNTQYFGPGTRLTVL.

The rearrangement links TRBV4-1 to TRBJ2-1; D perhaps matches TRBD1 (5 bases). The germline gives CDR1 MGHRA, CDR2 YSYEKL. The CDR3 runs 14 residues. The V end lost 0 bases, the J end lost 14 bases, and 17 bases lay between the germline ends. The DNA for the CDR3 is TGCGCCAGCAGCCAAGATAACGGCAGGGATCTTGAGTTCTTC. This translates into CASSQDNGRDLEFF.

The V call is TRBV14, the J call TRBJ2-7, with D unclear. Trimming left V 0 bases short and J 4 bases short, with 1 base between. The CDR3 consists of 11 residues. In germline, CDR1 is SGHDN, CDR2 FVKESK. This CDR3 is CASSQEYEQYF. The CDR3 DNA is TGTGCCAGCAGCCAAGAATACGAGCAGTACTTC.

The CDR3 spells CASSLRDRPSSGNTIYF. The DNA for the CDR3 is TGTGCCAGCAGCTTACGGGACAGGCCATCCTCTGGAAACACCATATATTTT. The genes are TRBV7-9 and TRBJ1-3; the match to TRBD1 covers 8 bases. The CDR3 runs 17 residues. V shed 2 bases and J 0 bases; nucleotides not matched to a gene: 6. Germline V gene lookup returns CDR1 SEHNR and CDR2 FQNEAQ (reference sequence).

The chain has TRBV10-2 and TRBJ2-3, with D tentatively TRBD2 (6 bases). This CDR3 has 13 residues. The germline V and J ends were trimmed by 7 bases and 5 bases, with 13 bases remaining between them. Germline V gives CDR1 WSHSY, CDR2 SAAADI. The CDR3: CASTTSRKDTQYF. CDR3 DNA: TGCGCCAGCACTACTAGCCGAAAAGATACGCAGTATTTT.

V gene TRBV20-1 combines with J gene TRBJ2-7; D gene ambiguous. This CDR3 comprises 10 residues. The germline V and J ends were trimmed by 3 bases and 7 bases, with 7 bases remaining between them. Germline assignment: CDR1 DFQATT and CDR2 SNEGSKA (reference sequence). Written as DNA, the CDR3 is TGCAGTGCTAGTCGGGCAGAGCAGTACTTC. It specifies CSASRAEQYF.

The chain carries TRBV5-1 and TRBJ2-1; 8 bases are shared with TRBD2. V lost 7 bases, J lost 8 bases, and 11 bases stayed unmatched. CDR3 length: 14 amino acids. CDR1 SGHRS and CDR2 YFSETQ come from the germline V gene. CDR3 protein: CASRDLAGGDEQFF. The CDR3 DNA follows: TGCGCCAGCCGGGACTTGGCGGGGGGAGATGAGCAGTTCTTC. Supplemented by reference TRBV5-1 and TRBJ2-1, the full variable domain reads KAGVTQTPRYLIKTRGQQVTLSCSPISGHRSVSWYQQTPGQGLQFLFEYFSETQRNKGNFPGRFSGRQFSNSRSEMNVSTLELGDSALYLCASRDLAGGDEQFFGPGTRLTVL.

The V and J genes are TRBV6-2 or TRBV6-3 and TRBJ2-3; 7 positions agree with TRBD2. The CDR3 contains 14 residues. Germline trimming cut 7 bases from V and 5 bases from J; bases unmatched to any gene: 9. Germline lookup yields CDR1 MNHEY and CDR2 SVGEGT. DNA for the CDR3: TGTGCCAGCACCCCTGGCGGGGGAAAAGATACGCAGTATTTT. Its protein product is CASTPGGGKDTQYF.

The gene calls are TRBV7-2 and TRBJ2-7, with D unclear. Germline V gives CDR1 SGHTA, CDR2 FQGNSA. Trimming shortened V by 1 base and J by 2 bases, and 12 bases separated the two germline ends. The CDR3 is 15 amino acids. The CDR3 protein is CASSLGPGRAYEQYF. For the CDR3, the DNA is TGTGCCAGCAGCTTAGGCCCGGGCAGAGCCTACGAGCAGTACTTC.

The gene calls are TRBV6-5 and TRBJ1-5; maybe TRBD1 (6 bases). CDR1 and CDR2 (germline): MNHEY, SVGAGI. This CDR3 comprises 14 residues. Deletions cut 6 bases from V and 4 bases from J, with 13 bases between. The CDR3 bases are TGTGCCAGCAGGCTACAGGGTGGAAATCAGCCCCAGCATTTT. Its translation is CASRLQGGNQPQHF.

As for this clone: One end of the junction varies from germline; a read error may be responsible. The CDR3 spells CASSLVPGQGMNTEAFF. The CDR3 DNA sequence: TGTGCTAGCAGCCTCGTCCCGGGACAGGGAATGAACACTGAAGCTTTCTTT. The rearrangement joins TRBV7-7 to TRBJ1-1; 9 bases are shared with TRBD1. The CDR3 totals 17 residues. Germline V CDR1 and CDR2: SSHAT, FNYEAQ (reference sequence).